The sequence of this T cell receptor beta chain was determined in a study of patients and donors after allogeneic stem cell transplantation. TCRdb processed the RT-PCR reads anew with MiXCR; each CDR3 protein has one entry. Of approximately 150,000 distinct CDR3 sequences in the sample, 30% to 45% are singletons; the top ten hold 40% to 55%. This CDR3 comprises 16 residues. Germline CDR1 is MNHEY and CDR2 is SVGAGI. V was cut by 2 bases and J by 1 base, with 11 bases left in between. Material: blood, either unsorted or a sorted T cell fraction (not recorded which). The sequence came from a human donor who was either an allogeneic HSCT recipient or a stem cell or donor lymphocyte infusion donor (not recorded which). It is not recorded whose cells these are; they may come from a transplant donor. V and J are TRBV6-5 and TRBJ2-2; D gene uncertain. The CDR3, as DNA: TGTGCCAGCAGTTACCTTGCCCAGCAGAACACCGGGGAGCTGTTTTTT. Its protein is CASSYLAQQNTGELFF.